These 29 T cell receptor beta chains were sequenced from one sample in a study of blood T cells in healthy people across ages. With a J-beta primer mix and a sample-barcoded 5' primer, a second PCR ran about 7 to 11 cycles. A single record per CDR3 protein comes from TCRdb applying MiXCR to the 5' RACE reads. The data hold about 840,000 distinct CDR3 sequences, with about 28% observed a single time. These data also featured in a second study, about T cells of mothers and their children.

Sequencing input: blood. The receptors stem from a middle-aged woman in good health.

This chain links TRBV20-1 with TRBJ2-7, with 8 bases aligning to TRBD1. J was trimmed by 7 bases and V by 2 bases; bases with no gene match: 10. The CDR3 covers 14 residues. CDR1 and CDR2 (germline): DFQATT, SNEGSKA (reference sequence). CDR3 DNA sequence: TGCAGTGCTAGACACCAGGGGGCGCGAGGTGAGCAGTACTTC. This sequence encodes CSARHQGARGEQYF.

CDR3 region: CASSLGWVSSNQPQHF. CDR3 sequence (DNA): TGTGCCAGCAGCTTAGGCTGGGTCTCGAGCAATCAGCCCCAGCATTTT. The chain has TRBV7-2 and TRBJ1-5; D is ambiguous. Germline values: CDR1 SGHTA, CDR2 FQGNSA. Between the trimmed V and J ends, which lost 1 base and 1 base, there was a span of 11 bases. The CDR3 sequence is 16 residues long.

Note on this clonotype: A single base separates this from a much larger clone, so it may be a read error. The CDR3 carries no conserved terminal phenylalanine or tryptophan, so it likely arises from a read error. The chain combines TRBV6-1 with TRBJ1-6; possibly TRBD1 for D (6 bases). This CDR3 region has 16 residues. CDR1 is MNHNS, CDR2 SASEGT, per germline. Deletions cut 4 bases from V and 6 bases from J, with 16 bases between. CDR3 region: CASSVPTGVPNSPLHS. The DNA for the CDR3 is TGTGCCAGCAGTGTGCCGACAGGTGTTCCTAATTCACCCCTCCACTCT.

V and J are TRBV20-1 and TRBJ2-1; D possibly corresponds to TRBD2 (7 bases). The CDR3 runs to 16 residues. Trimming removed 1 base from V and 7 bases from J, with 20 bases in between. Germline V CDR1 and CDR2: DFQATT, SNEGSKA (reference sequence). DNA of the CDR3: TGCAGTGCTAGAGGCCCTCCCGGGGGAGGGGGGAATGAGCAGTTCTTC. It codes for CSARGPPGGGGNEQFF.

In this sample, this clonotype turned up a few times. The chain couples TRBV6-2 or TRBV6-3 to TRBJ1-4; D ambiguous. CDR3 size: 15 residues. From germline, CDR1 is MNHEY and CDR2 SVGEGT. V lost 0 bases and J 7 bases, leaving 12 bases between the germline ends. CDR3 protein: CASSYSSELSEKLFF. The CDR3, as DNA: TGTGCCAGCAGTTACTCGTCAGAACTGAGTGAAAAACTGTTTTTT.

The rearrangement uses TRBV5-1 and TRBJ2-7, with 9 positions matching TRBD1. The CDR3 runs 16 residues. Germline V gives CDR1 SGHRS, CDR2 YFSETQ. Trimming cost V 4 bases and J 4 bases; bases outside gene matches: 12. The CDR3 DNA reads TGCGCCAGCAGCGGAGCGGGACAGGGAGTTTCTTACGAGCAGTACTTC. Its translation is CASSGAGQGVSYEQYF.

This clonotype was detected a few times. The V gene is TRBV18, the J gene TRBJ2-3, with D unresolved. V was shortened by 3 bases and J by 5 bases, with 15 bases between the two germline ends. Germline CDR1 and CDR2: KGHSH and LQKENI. The CDR3 spans 15 residues. CDR3 in DNA: TGTGCCAGCTCACCGACGGTCGGGTCAGGAGATACGCAGTATTTT. This gives the protein CASSPTVGSGDTQYF.

At least ten counts were recorded for this clonotype. The chain employs TRBV5-1 and TRBJ2-7; D is perhaps TRBD1 or TRBD2 (7 bases each). The CDR3 is 14 residues long. CDR1 is SGHRS, CDR2 YFSETQ, per germline. V lost 3 bases to trimming and J lost 1 base, with 11 bases between them. CDR3 DNA: TGCGCCAGCAGCTGGGAGGGACAGTCCTACGAGCAGTACTTC. This sequence encodes CASSWEGQSYEQYF.

This clonotype was observed at least ten times. The chain recombines TRBV7-6 with TRBJ2-3; D remains unclear. Between the trimmed V and J ends, which lost 1 base and 3 bases, there was a span of 8 bases. In germline, CDR1 is SGHVS, CDR2 FNYEAQ. This CDR3 is built from 14 residues. Here the CDR3 DNA reads TGTGCCAGCAGCTTAGGGCTAGAGACAGATACGCAGTATTTT. Its translation: CASSLGLETDTQYF.

This clonotype has a count of ten or more. The rearrangement links TRBV5-1 to TRBJ2-3, with 8 bases aligning to TRBD1. Losses at the gene ends were 8 bases for V and 4 bases for J; bases not matched to a gene: 6. The CDR3 consists of 13 residues. Germline loops: CDR1 SGHRS, CDR2 YFSETQ. CDR3 in amino acids: CARPTGDPDTQYF. CDR3 bases: TGCGCCAGGCCGACAGGGGATCCAGATACGCAGTATTTT.

The chain couples TRBV9 to TRBJ2-1, with D possibly matching TRBD2 (7 bases). Germline V gene data show CDR1 as SGDLS and CDR2 as YYNGEE. V was clipped by 3 bases and J by 7 bases, with 17 bases between them. This CDR3 is 15 amino acids long. CDR3 sequence (DNA): TGTGCCAGCAGCGCGATCGGGGGGCCGGGGAATGAGCAGTTCTTC. Translation gives CASSAIGGPGNEQFF.

There are a few counts of this clonotype. The chain has TRBV5-1 and TRBJ1-2, with 7 bases fitting TRBD1. The germline gives CDR1 SGHRS, CDR2 YFSETQ. The CDR3 is 13 residues long. V lost 3 bases, J lost 2 bases, and 1 base stayed unmatched. The CDR3, as DNA: TGCGCCAGCAGCTGGACAGGCAACTATGGCTACACCTTC. Protein sequence: CASSWTGNYGYTF. The full variable domain, completed using reference TRBV5-1 and TRBJ1-2, is KAGVTQTPRYLIKTRGQQVTLSCSPISGHRSVSWYQQTPGQGLQFLFEYFSETQRNKGNFPGRFSGRQFSNSRSEMNVSTLELGDSALYLCASSWTGNYGYTFGSGTRLTVV.

This clonotype was counted between two and nine times. The chain recombines TRBV9 with TRBJ2-1; D may correspond to TRBD1 or TRBD2 (5 bases each). Trimming left V 0 bases short and J 9 bases short, with 13 bases between. Germline lookup yields CDR1 SGDLS and CDR2 YYNGEE. The CDR3 length is 14 residues. The CDR3, as DNA: TGTGCCAGCAGCGTAGCGGGGACGGCGCTTGAGCAGTTCTTC. As protein: CASSVAGTALEQFF.

In its sample, this clonotype was seen once. The V gene is TRBV29-1, the J gene TRBJ2-5, with TRBD1 matching over 7 bases. This CDR3 contains 12 residues. J gave up 13 bases and V 6 bases, and 14 bases lay outside the gene matches. Germline-derived CDR1 and CDR2 are SQVTM and ANQGSEA. CDR3 sequence (DNA): TGCAGCGTCGTGACCCGGGACAGAAAATTGTACTTC. This translates into CSVVTRDRKLYF. Filled out from reference TRBV29-1 and TRBJ2-5, the complete variable domain reads SAVISQKPSRDICQRGTSLTIQCQVDSQVTMMFWYRQQPGQSLTLIATANQGSEATYESGFVIDKFPISRPNLTFSTLTVSNMSPEDSSIYLCSVVTRDRKLYFGPGTRLLVL.

The gene calls are TRBV6-1 and TRBJ2-2; D gene ambiguous. Trimming removed 8 bases at V and 2 bases at J, with 12 bases between. This CDR3 is built from 14 residues. Germline V gene lookup returns CDR1 MNHNS and CDR2 SASEGT. The CDR3 reads CASLWGHNTGELFF. The CDR3 DNA reads TGTGCCAGCTTATGGGGTCATAACACCGGGGAGCTGTTTTTT.

This clonotype was found many times. V and J are TRBV7-2 and TRBJ2-3; the match to TRBD1 covers 7 bases. The CDR3 is 17 amino acids. With V trimmed by 0 bases and J by 4 bases, 10 bases remained unmatched. Germline V lookup: CDR1 SGHTA, CDR2 FQGNSA. The CDR3 nucleotides are TGTGCCAGCAGCTTAGCGCAGCCCGGAACAGGGGCAGATACGCAGTATTTT. As protein: CASSLAQPGTGADTQYF.

Worth noting for this clonotype: This may be a read error, as it is one base from a much larger clone. This chain links TRBV6-5 with TRBJ2-7; 8 positions agree with TRBD1. Looked up from germline, CDR1 is MNHEY and CDR2 is SVGAGI. The CDR3 totals 13 residues. Trimming took 7 bases from V and 2 from J; bases not matched to a gene: 4. CDR3 coding DNA: TGTGCCAGCATGGGGGACAGGCCCTACGAGCAGTACTTC. Its translation: CASMGDRPYEQYF.

With regard to this clonotype: A much bigger clone sits one base away, suggesting this may be a read error. The V and J genes are TRBV3-1 and TRBJ1-1; 11 bases agree with TRBD1. The ends lost 5 bases at V and 4 bases at J; junction bases unmatched: 6. The germline V gene has CDR1 LGHDT and CDR2 YNNKEL (reference sequence). The CDR3 is made up of 15 amino acids. CDR3 amino acids: CASSNRDRGCTEAFF. The CDR3 DNA reads as TGTGCCAGCAGCAACCGGGACAGGGGGTGCACTGAAGCTTTCTTT.

V is TRBV5-1 and J is TRBJ2-6; D remains unclear. Trimming removed 0 bases from V and 4 bases from J, with 11 bases in between. Per the germline V gene, CDR1 is SGHRS and CDR2 is YFSETQ. This CDR3 has 16 amino acids. In nucleotides, the CDR3 is TGCGCCAGCAGCTTGGCCTATTTCGGGGGGGCCAACGTCCTGACTTTC. Its protein is CASSLAYFGGANVLTF.

The table lists this clonotype with many counts. The chain has TRBV5-1 and TRBJ2-7; D unresolved. In germline, CDR1 is SGHRS, CDR2 YFSETQ. There are 14 residues in the CDR3. V lost 2 bases and J lost 4, with 13 bases in between. The CDR3 DNA is TGCGCCAGCAGCTTACAAGGGATTGGGTACGAGCAGTACTTC. As protein: CASSLQGIGYEQYF.

The rearrangement links TRBV6-1 to TRBJ1-1; D is perhaps TRBD1 (5 bases). V was cut by 9 bases and J by 7 bases, with 12 bases left in between. CDR3 length: 11 residues. Germline CDR1 MNHNS, CDR2 SASEGT. CDR3 bases: TGTGCCAGTAAGGACATAGTTGAAGCTTTCTTT. Translated: CASKDIVEAFF.

V is TRBV5-1 and J is TRBJ2-7; no definite D call. The length of the CDR3 is 13 residues. The V and J ends lost 8 bases and 7 bases respectively, with 19 bases between them. Germline V gives CDR1 SGHRS, CDR2 YFSETQ. CDR3 sequence: CASQTELGDEQYF. The CDR3, as DNA: TGCGCCAGTCAGACTGAGCTAGGAGATGAGCAGTACTTC.

This clonotype was counted a few times. J is TRBJ1-1 and V is TRBV28; tentative D call: TRBD1 (6 bases). This CDR3 is built from 16 residues. V was shortened by 3 bases and J by 2 bases, with 16 bases between the two germline ends. The germline gives CDR1 MDHEN, CDR2 SYDVKM. CDR3 DNA sequence: TGTGCCAGCAGTTTGACAGGAACAGTAGTTAACACTGAAGCTTTCTTT. This translates into CASSLTGTVVNTEAFF.

V usage is TRBV20-1 and J usage is TRBJ2-5, with no clear D. Germline V gene lookup returns CDR1 DFQATT and CDR2 SNEGSKA (reference sequence). This CDR3 has 10 amino acids. The CDR3 loop reads CINAWETQYF. Written as DNA, the CDR3 is TGCATCAACGCCTGGGAGACCCAGTACTTC.

The rearrangement uses TRBV27 and TRBJ2-1; D uncertain. Per germline, CDR1 MNHEY and CDR2 SMNVEV (reference sequence). Trimming took 3 bases from V and 1 from J, leaving 13 bases between them. The CDR3 length is 16 residues. The CDR3 region has the DNA TGTGCCAGCAGTTTGGTGGCAGGTCTGTCCTACAATGAGCAGTTCTTC. This sequence encodes CASSLVAGLSYNEQFF.

V usage is TRBV21-1 and J usage is TRBJ2-7; TRBD1, the table's D call, was not compared with the DNA. TRBV21-1 corresponds to a pseudogene. This CDR3 is built from 15 residues. CDR3 amino acids: CAILFTGEFGYEQYF. In DNA form, the CDR3 reads TGTGCCATACTATTCACAGGGGAATTCGGCTACGAGCAGTACTTC.

This clonotype was seen only a few times. V and J are TRBV27 and TRBJ1-2; no definite D call. Trimming took off 7 bases at V and 8 bases at J, with 17 bases between the two ends. The CDR3 loop spans 13 amino acids. Germline values: CDR1 MNHEY, CDR2 SMNVEV (reference sequence). The CDR3 DNA reads as TGTGCCAGCAATCCACTAGGGAGCTACGGCTACACCTTC. Translating it yields CASNPLGSYGYTF.

In its sample, this clonotype was seen a few times. V usage is TRBV11-2 and J usage is TRBJ2-7; D not certain. Germline V CDR1 and CDR2: SGHAT, FQNNGV. Trimming shortened V by 7 bases and J by 2 bases, and 9 bases separated the two germline ends. The CDR3 length is 12 residues. CDR3: CASTRTPYEQYF. The CDR3 coding sequence is TGTGCCAGCACCAGAACGCCCTACGAGCAGTACTTC.

This clonotype was seen repeatedly, ten times or more. A read error may account for a junction end that differs from germline. CDR3 loop: CASSAGRRETQYF. The CDR3 coding sequence is TGTGCTAGCAGCGCCGGGAGACGGGAGACCCAGTACTTC. The chain links TRBV7-7 to TRBJ2-5, with D tentatively TRBD2 (6 bases). Per the germline V gene, CDR1 is SSHAT and CDR2 is FNYEAQ (reference sequence). CDR3 length: 13 residues.